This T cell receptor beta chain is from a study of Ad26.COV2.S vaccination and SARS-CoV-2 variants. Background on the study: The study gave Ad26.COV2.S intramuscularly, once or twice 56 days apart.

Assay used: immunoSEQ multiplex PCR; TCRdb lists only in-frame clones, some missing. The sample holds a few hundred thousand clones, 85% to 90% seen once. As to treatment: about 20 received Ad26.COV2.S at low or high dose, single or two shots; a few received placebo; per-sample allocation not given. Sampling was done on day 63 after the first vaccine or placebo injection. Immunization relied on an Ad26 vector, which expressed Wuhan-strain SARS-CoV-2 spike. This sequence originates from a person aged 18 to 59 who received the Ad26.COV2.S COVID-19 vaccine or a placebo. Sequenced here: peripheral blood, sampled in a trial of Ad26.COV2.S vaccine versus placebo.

CDR3 sequence reads: CASSQDLGNTEAFF. Written as DNA, the CDR3 is TGTGCCAGCAGCCAAGACCTAGGGAACACTGAAGCTTTCTTT. V gene TRBV14 combines with J gene TRBJ1-1; D not resolved. The CDR3 consists of 14 residues. V lost 0 bases and J 1 base, leaving 6 bases between the germline ends. Germline V gives CDR1 SGHDN, CDR2 FVKESK.